Presented here are 24 T cell receptor beta chains from one specimen sequenced in a study of CD8 T cells in Susac syndrome. RNA in amounts of about 0.45 to 1 ug was reverse transcribed with random hexamers. MiXCR, applied by TCRdb to the immunoSEQ multiplex PCR reads, yields one record per CDR3 protein. Of 120,000 or so distinct CDR3 sequences in the sample, roughly 95% were seen once. The sequencing sample was made of CD4+ T cells from PBMCs. Receptor source: a human donor in good health.

In this sample, this clonotype turned up a few times. V gene TRBV28 combines with J gene TRBJ2-7; the D is unclear. Germline CDR1 and CDR2: MDHEN and SYDVKM. Trimming stripped 4 bases from V and 0 bases from J, with 10 bases between. The CDR3 is made up of 14 amino acids. The CDR3 sequence: CASSSGSLSYEQYF. The DNA for the CDR3 is TGTGCCAGCAGTTCAGGATCTCTCTCCTACGAGCAGTACTTC.

CDR3 DNA: TGCAGCGTTGCCGGAGTAGCGGGAGGGAGGGGGCAAGGAGAGACCCAGTACTTC. This gives the protein CSVAGVAGGRGQGETQYF. The chain recombines TRBV29-1 with TRBJ2-5; 11 nucleotides agree with TRBD2. Trimming took 4 bases from V and 4 from J; bases not matched to a gene: 17. Per the germline V gene, CDR1 is SQVTM and CDR2 is ANQGSEA. The length of the CDR3 is 18 residues.

The chain is built from TRBV20-1 and TRBJ2-3; D is unresolved. V dropped 4 bases and J dropped 1 base, with 12 bases sitting between them. CDR3 length: 14 amino acids. Germline lookup yields CDR1 DFQATT and CDR2 SNEGSKA (reference sequence). CDR3 sequence reads: CSATEQVGTDTQYF. In DNA form, the CDR3 reads TGCAGTGCTACGGAGCAGGTGGGCACAGATACGCAGTATTTT.

The V gene is TRBV28, the J gene TRBJ2-5, with D possibly TRBD1 on 5 matching bases. Germline CDR1 reads MDHEN; CDR2 reads SYDVKM. V was pared by 10 bases and J by 5 bases, with 17 bases between. CDR3 length: 13 amino acids. The CDR3 bases are TGTGCCACCCGGCCCCAGGGTTGGGAGACCCAGTACTTC. It translates to CATRPQGWETQYF.

The genes are TRBV29-1 and TRBJ1-6, with D unclear. V lost 6 bases and J lost 0, with 6 bases in between. The CDR3 runs to 13 residues. Per germline, CDR1 SQVTM and CDR2 ANQGSEA. CDR3 nucleotides: TGCAGCGTAAAAAGCTCCTATAATTCACCCCTCCACTTT. Translation: CSVKSSYNSPLHF.

V and J are TRBV18 and TRBJ2-3, with D unresolved. V dropped 1 base and J dropped 2 bases, with 4 bases sitting between them. The CDR3 is 13 amino acids. Germline V gene data show CDR1 as KGHSH and CDR2 as LQKENI. The CDR3 bases are TGTGCCAGCTCACCACTGATCACAGATACGCAGTATTTT. It specifies CASSPLITDTQYF.

The chain employs TRBV6-6 and TRBJ2-5; possible D gene TRBD2, 7 bases. The CDR3 sequence is 14 residues long. The V and J ends lost 7 bases and 2 bases respectively, with 14 bases between them. Germline CDR1 is MNHNY and CDR2 is SVGAGI (reference sequence). DNA for the CDR3: TGTGCCAGCACAAAAGGGGGGGGACAAGAGACCCAGTACTTC. Protein: CASTKGGGQETQYF.

The chain joins TRBV12-3 or TRBV12-4 to TRBJ2-7, with 7 bases that match TRBD1. The V segment lost 10 bases and the J segment 6 bases; nucleotides outside the gene matches: 6. This CDR3 contains 11 residues. CDR3 protein: CATRRGFEQYF. CDR3 coding DNA: TGTGCCACGCGCAGGGGGTTCGAGCAGTACTTC.

This chain connects TRBV12-3 or TRBV12-4 to TRBJ1-1; possibly TRBD1 for D (5 bases). The CDR3 is 16 residues long. V was clipped by 3 bases and J by 4 bases, with 18 bases between them. The CDR3 reads CASSFSGVRGSTEAFF. Here the CDR3 DNA reads TGTGCCAGCAGTTTTAGTGGGGTAAGGGGAAGCACTGAAGCTTTCTTT.

This clonotype has just one count. A read error may produce the germline difference seen at one junction end. V gene TRBV7-9 combines with J gene TRBJ2-1; TRBD1 aligns across 10 bases. Germline CDR1 and CDR2: SEHNR and FQNEAQ (reference sequence). The CDR3 is 15 residues long. The CDR3, as DNA: TGTGCCAGCAGCAGGACAGGGGGTTCCTACAATGAGAAGTTCTTC. Translated, it gives CASSRTGGSYNEKFF.

This clonotype was detected only once. The chain uses TRBV12-3 or TRBV12-4 and TRBJ1-4; D perhaps matches TRBD1 (6 bases). The CDR3 has 13 amino acids. V shed 2 bases and J shed 5 bases, with 6 bases lying between them. DNA for the CDR3: TGTGCCAGCAGTTTAACAGGGAATGAAAAACTGTTTTTT. Translation: CASSLTGNEKLFF.

V is TRBV5-1 and J is TRBJ2-4; D ambiguous. The CDR3 has 13 residues. The germline gives CDR1 SGHRS, CDR2 YFSETQ. V dropped 0 bases and J dropped 6 bases, with 7 bases sitting between them. CDR3 nucleotides: TGCGCCAGCAGCTTGGCAAAGGGAAACATTCAGTACTTC. It codes for CASSLAKGNIQYF.

The rearrangement uses TRBV3-1 and TRBJ2-3; D perhaps matches TRBD2 (6 bases). The CDR3 is made up of 15 amino acids. Trimming took 0 bases from V and 5 from J, leaving 12 bases between them. Germline V lookup: CDR1 LGHDT, CDR2 YNNKEL (reference sequence). The CDR3 sequence: CASSQDPLGGDTQYF. The CDR3 DNA is TGTGCCAGCAGCCAAGATCCCCTGGGGGGAGATACGCAGTATTTT.

The genes are TRBV11-1 and TRBJ2-7; 8 bases are shared with TRBD2. The length of the CDR3 is 15 residues. Germline lookup yields CDR1 SGHAT and CDR2 FQDESV (reference sequence). With 1 base clipped from V and 5 bases from J, the junction kept 7 bases outside the gene matches. The CDR3: CASSLGGTSNHEQYF. The CDR3 DNA sequence: TGTGCCAGCAGCTTAGGCGGGACTAGTAACCACGAGCAGTACTTC.

This clonotype occurred once. The chain is built from TRBV11-2 and TRBJ2-2; the D is unclear. The V gene lost 5 bases and the J gene lost 3 bases, with 10 bases spanning the gap. The CDR3 totals 14 residues. The germline V gene has CDR1 SGHAT and CDR2 FQNNGV. The CDR3 sequence is CASSLTGYTGELFF. The CDR3 DNA reads TGTGCCAGCAGCCTTACGGGTTACACCGGGGAGCTGTTTTTT. The full variable domain, with the rest looked up from reference TRBV11-2 and TRBJ2-2, is EAGVAQSPRYKIIEKRQSVAFWCNPISGHATLYWYQQILGQGPKLLIQFQNNGVVDDSQLPKDRFSAERLKGVDSTLKIQPAKLEDSAVYLCASSLTGYTGELFFGEGSRLTVL.

The J gene is TRBJ2-7, the V gene TRBV5-1; the D call may be TRBD1 or TRBD2 (5 bases each). The V gene's germline CDR1 is SGHRS and CDR2 YFSETQ. The V and J ends lost 2 bases and 1 base respectively, with 16 bases between them. The CDR3 spans 16 residues. CDR3 coding DNA: TGCGCCAGCAGCTTTATGACCGGGACCGATTCCTACGAGCAGTACTTC. Residues: CASSFMTGTDSYEQYF.

The rearrangement joins TRBV12-3 or TRBV12-4 to TRBJ2-1, with 8 bases identical to TRBD1. CDR3 size: 15 residues. V shed 6 bases and J 4 bases; nucleotides not matched to a gene: 8. The CDR3 loop is CASRNTGGRYNEQFF. The CDR3 DNA follows: TGTGCCAGCAGGAACACAGGGGGAAGGTACAATGAGCAGTTCTTC.

The V gene is TRBV30, the J gene TRBJ2-3, with D perhaps matching TRBD2 (6 bases). The CDR3 covers 12 residues. Trimming cost V 8 bases and J 2 bases, with 11 bases left between them. Germline V lookup: CDR1 GTSNPN, CDR2 SVGIG (reference sequence). The CDR3 loop reads CALTGLTDTQYF. CDR3 nucleotides: TGTGCCCTAACGGGACTCACAGATACGCAGTATTTT.

The chain joins TRBV5-1 to TRBJ1-5, with TRBD1 matching over 7 bases. The CDR3 covers 14 residues. CDR1 and CDR2 from the germline V gene are SGHRS and YFSETQ. J was trimmed by 5 bases and V by 4 bases; bases with no gene match: 6. The CDR3 protein is CASSAKDRDQPQHF. CDR3 DNA sequence: TGCGCCAGCAGCGCTAAAGACAGGGATCAGCCCCAGCATTTT.

This clonotype was counted once. The chain has TRBV3-1 and TRBJ1-1; D remains unclear. Trimming took off 2 bases at V and 4 bases at J, with 2 bases between the two ends. The CDR3 loop spans 11 amino acids. Germline V CDR1 and CDR2: LGHDT, YNNKEL (reference sequence). The chain's CDR3 is CASSQSTEAFF. The CDR3 DNA follows: TGTGCCAGCAGCCAAAGCACTGAAGCTTTCTTT. Supplemented by reference TRBV3-1 and TRBJ1-1, the full variable domain reads DTAVSQTPKYLVTQMGNDKSIKCEQNLGHDTMYWYKQDSKKFLKIMFSYNNKELIINETVPNRFSPKSPDKAHLNLHINSLELGDSAVYFCASSQSTEAFFGQGTRLTVV.

A single count supports this clonotype. This chain links TRBV10-3 with TRBJ1-1; TRBD1 is a possible D gene (5 bases). This CDR3 has 13 residues. V lost 7 bases and J 0 bases, leaving 9 bases between the germline ends. Germline lookup yields CDR1 ENHRY and CDR2 SYGVKD. The CDR3 DNA follows: TGTGCCATCAACGCAGGGATGAACACTGAAGCTTTCTTT. Translated: CAINAGMNTEAFF.

This clonotype has just one count. The gene calls are TRBV7-9 and TRBJ1-2; no reliable D call. This CDR3 is built from 11 residues. V was pared by 0 bases and J by 14 bases, with 10 bases between. The V gene's germline CDR1 is SEHNR and CDR2 FQNEAQ (reference sequence). This CDR3 reads CASSLAGSGTF. The CDR3 DNA reads TGTGCCAGCAGCTTAGCGGGGAGTGGGACCTTC.

The chain is built from TRBV20-1 and TRBJ2-7; 11 nucleotides match TRBD1. With V trimmed by 8 bases and J by 2 bases, 5 bases remained unmatched. The CDR3 spans 13 residues. Germline-derived CDR1 and CDR2 are DFQATT and SNEGSKA (reference sequence). This chain's CDR3 is CSKGGQGAYEQYF. CDR3 nucleotides: TGCAGTAAAGGGGGACAGGGGGCCTACGAGCAGTACTTC.

The chain recombines TRBV5-1 with TRBJ1-2, with 9 bases that match TRBD1. Germline trimming cut 0 bases from V and 6 bases from J; bases unmatched to any gene: 3. This CDR3 region has 14 residues. Germline V gene sequence: CDR1 SGHRS, CDR2 YFSETQ. CDR3 protein: CASSLARTGDGYTF. Here the CDR3 DNA reads TGCGCCAGCAGCTTGGCCCGGACAGGGGATGGCTACACCTTC.